A single sample is the source of the 25 T cell receptor beta chains below, sequenced in a study of T cell changes during pregnancy in multiple sclerosis. The assay was immunoSEQ multiplex PCR, and TCRdb's table has in-frame clones only and misses some. The table includes roughly 40,000 clones, just under 95% detected once. This sample comprised CD4+ T cells from peripheral blood mononuclear cells, obtained in the first trimester of pregnancy. These receptors came from a female donor with multiple sclerosis, enrolled in a pregnancy study.

V gene TRBV19 combines with J gene TRBJ1-1, with a possible D match to TRBD1 (5 bases). The CDR3 is made up of 13 amino acids. Germline CDR1 is LNHDA and CDR2 is SQIVND (reference sequence). The V gene lost 7 bases and the J gene lost 7 bases, with 16 bases spanning the gap. CDR3 residues: CASNGAIQDEAFF. DNA for the CDR3: TGTGCCAGTAACGGTGCCATACAGGATGAAGCTTTCTTT.

This chain links TRBV29-1 with TRBJ2-5; 11 bases align to TRBD1. CDR3 length equals 13 residues. Germline loops: CDR1 SQVTM, CDR2 ANQGSEA. V dropped 4 bases and J dropped 4; count of bases not matched to a gene: 2. The CDR3 DNA reads as TGCAGCGTTGGGACAGGGGGCGTAGAGACCCAGTACTTC. Translating it yields CSVGTGGVETQYF.

This rearrangement joins TRBV2 to TRBJ1-2; D gene ambiguous. The CDR3 has 14 residues. The germline V and J ends were trimmed by 2 bases and 0 bases, with 7 bases remaining between them. Germline V gene data show CDR1 as SNHLY and CDR2 as FYNNEI. DNA for the CDR3: TGTGCCAGCAGTGAACCCGGGTCTAACTATGGCTACACCTTC. Translated: CASSEPGSNYGYTF.

The chain joins TRBV27 to TRBJ1-5; 9 positions match TRBD1. Losses at the gene ends were 6 bases for V and 4 bases for J; bases not matched to a gene: 4. The CDR3 extends over 14 amino acids. Germline CDR1 is MNHEY and CDR2 is SMNVEV (reference sequence). CDR3 bases: TGTGCCAGCAGCCCGACAGGGGGAAATCAGCCCCAGCATTTT. Protein sequence: CASSPTGGNQPQHF.

The gene calls are TRBV5-1 and TRBJ1-3; 8 bases align to TRBD1. This CDR3 contains 15 residues. The germline CDR1 and CDR2 sequences are SGHRS and YFSETQ. The trim removed 4 bases at V and 4 bases at J, leaving 7 bases unmatched. The CDR3 protein is CASSGTGMDGNTIYF. As DNA, the CDR3 is TGCGCCAGCAGCGGGACAGGAATGGACGGAAACACCATATATTTT.

This sequence joins TRBV27 and TRBJ2-7; 10 bases match TRBD2. The CDR3 is 14 amino acids. V dropped 8 bases and J dropped 2; count of bases not matched to a gene: 6. CDR1 is MNHEY, CDR2 SMNVEV, per germline (reference sequence). This chain's CDR3 is CASAPSGRAYEQYF. The CDR3 DNA sequence: TGTGCCAGCGCCCCTAGCGGGAGAGCCTACGAGCAGTACTTC.

The chain couples TRBV7-9 to TRBJ1-4; no clear D gene. Trimming left V 7 bases short and J 4 bases short, with 7 bases between. Germline CDR1 is SEHNR and CDR2 is FQNEAQ (reference sequence). The CDR3 consists of 12 residues. CDR3 protein: CASNSNNEKLFF. CDR3 sequence (DNA): TGTGCCAGCAACAGCAATAATGAAAAACTGTTTTTT. Looking up the rest from reference TRBV7-9 and TRBJ1-4 gives the full variable domain: DTGVSQNPRHKITKRGQNVTFRCDPISEHNRLYWYRQTLGQGPEFLTYFQNEAQLEKSRLLSDRFSAERPKGSFSTLEIQRTEQGDSAMYLCASNSNNEKLFFGSGTQLSVL.

The rearrangement uses TRBV5-1 and TRBJ2-3; maybe TRBD2 (5 bases). The V gene's germline CDR1 is SGHRS and CDR2 YFSETQ. The CDR3 has 14 residues. Trimming took 0 bases from V and 4 from J, leaving 9 bases between them. Here the CDR3 reads CASSLGGVPDTQYF. For the CDR3, the DNA is TGCGCCAGCAGCTTGGGGGGAGTTCCAGATACGCAGTATTTT.

V usage is TRBV2 and J usage is TRBJ1-3; a possible D gene is TRBD1 (5 bases). CDR3 size: 14 residues. V shed 10 bases and J shed 0 bases, with 13 bases lying between them. The germline V gene encodes CDR1 SNHLY and CDR2 FYNNEI. The CDR3 loop is CATIRGSSGNTIYF. CDR3 nucleotides: TGTGCCACCATTAGGGGCAGCTCTGGAAACACCATATATTTT.

This clone was counted once. The chain uses TRBV10-3 and TRBJ2-3; D may be TRBD2 (5 bases). V was pared by 6 bases and J by 0 bases, with 13 bases between. The CDR3 contains 15 residues. Germline V gene sequence: CDR1 ENHRY, CDR2 SYGVKD. The DNA of the CDR3 is TGTGCCATCAGAGGCAGCGGAGCGAGCACAGATACGCAGTATTTT. The encoded protein is CAIRGSGASTDTQYF.

This chain connects TRBV5-1 to TRBJ2-5; D perhaps matches TRBD1 (5 bases). CDR1 and CDR2 from the germline V gene are SGHRS and YFSETQ. The CDR3 sequence is 15 residues long. V dropped 1 base and J dropped 1 base, with 11 bases sitting between them. The CDR3 DNA reads TGCGCCAGCAGCTTGTTACCAGGGCGCCAAGAGACCCAGTACTTC. Its protein is CASSLLPGRQETQYF.

The rearrangement uses TRBV5-1 and TRBJ2-4, with D perhaps TRBD1 (6 bases). V shed 1 base and J shed 1 base, with 12 bases lying between them. The CDR3 totals 16 residues. The germline CDR1 and CDR2 sequences are SGHRS and YFSETQ. The CDR3 DNA sequence: TGCGCCAGCAGCTTGATTGGGGGCATCGCCAAAAACATTCAGTACTTC. Its protein product is CASSLIGGIAKNIQYF.

The V and J genes are TRBV28 and TRBJ1-2; a possible D gene is TRBD1 (6 bases). Trimming pared 2 bases from V and 2 bases from J, leaving 12 bases between. This CDR3 is 15 amino acids long. Germline V gives CDR1 MDHEN, CDR2 SYDVKM. The CDR3 loop reads CASSLVQGLNYGYTF. CDR3 coding DNA: TGTGCCAGCAGTTTAGTTCAGGGGTTGAACTATGGCTACACCTTC.

V gene TRBV9 combines with J gene TRBJ2-5, with D unresolved. Germline loops: CDR1 SGDLS, CDR2 YYNGEE. V lost 4 bases, J lost 1 base, and 17 bases lay in between. The CDR3 sequence is 16 residues long. The DNA for the CDR3 is TGTGCCAGCAGCTTCGGTGGTTGGGCGTCCCAAGAGACCCAGTACTTC. It specifies CASSFGGWASQETQYF.

The chain has TRBV11-2 and TRBJ2-1, with D maybe TRBD2 (7 bases). V lost 11 bases, J lost 3 bases, and 14 bases lay in between. CDR1 SGHAT and CDR2 FQNNGV come from the germline V gene. This CDR3 comprises 13 residues. CDR3 residues: CAGGGRDYNEQFF. CDR3 bases: TGTGCCGGAGGGGGGAGGGACTACAATGAGCAGTTCTTC.

J is TRBJ1-2 and V is TRBV6-5; 7 bases agree with TRBD1. After removal of 6 bases from V and 4 bases from J, the junction contained 11 bases not matched to a gene. Germline CDR1 reads MNHEY; CDR2 reads SVGAGI. The CDR3 is 15 residues long. The CDR3 region is CASSSGQAKTYGYTF. The CDR3 DNA sequence: TGTGCCAGCAGCTCCGGACAGGCGAAGACCTATGGCTACACCTTC.

The rearrangement uses TRBV6-6 and TRBJ2-6; 7 bases agree with TRBD1. Germline V CDR1 and CDR2: MNHNY, SVGAGI (reference sequence). V was clipped by 6 bases and J by 0 bases; unmatched bases: 2. The CDR3 extends over 15 amino acids. The CDR3 is CASRPGGSGANVLTF. CDR3 bases: TGTGCCAGCAGGCCAGGGGGCTCTGGGGCCAACGTCCTGACTTTC.

The V call is TRBV28, the J call TRBJ2-2, with D possibly matching TRBD1 (5 bases). The CDR3 has 18 residues. CDR1 is MDHEN, CDR2 SYDVKM, per germline. V lost 5 bases and J lost 4, with 23 bases in between. The chain's CDR3 is CASSTSEGSKRGTGELFF. The CDR3 coding sequence is TGTGCCAGCAGTACCAGCGAAGGAAGCAAAAGGGGCACCGGGGAGCTGTTTTTT.

The chain combines TRBV4-1 with TRBJ2-5; 9 bases line up with TRBD2. The J call is in doubt because the DNA end fits TRBJ2-7 better. Germline V gives CDR1 MGHRA, CDR2 YSYEKL. This CDR3 has 14 residues. CDR3 sequence: CASSHLAGIYEQYF. The DNA of the CDR3 is TGCGCCAGCAGCCATCTAGCGGGAATCTACGAGCAGTACTTC.

The chain uses TRBV6-5 and TRBJ2-1; a possible D gene is TRBD2 (5 bases). The CDR3 runs 13 residues. Trimming pared 7 bases from V and 9 bases from J, leaving 16 bases between. Germline CDR1 and CDR2: MNHEY and SVGAGI. CDR3 in DNA: TGTGCCAGCACTAGAGGCGCGGGTCTTGAGCAGTTCTTC. Its translation is CASTRGAGLEQFF.

The rearrangement links TRBV30 to TRBJ1-4; the D gene is possibly TRBD1 (6 bases). The CDR3 runs 15 residues. Trimming took 0 bases from V and 7 from J, leaving 15 bases between them. CDR1 is GTSNPN and CDR2 is SVGIG in the germline V gene (reference sequence). The chain's CDR3 is CAWSVVSGQSEKLFF. The CDR3 nucleotides read TGTGCCTGGAGTGTAGTTTCGGGACAAAGTGAAAAACTGTTTTTT.

The chain couples TRBV25-1 to TRBJ1-3; the match to TRBD1 covers 8 bases. CDR3 length: 18 residues. In germline, CDR1 is MGHDK, CDR2 SYGVNS. J was trimmed by 4 bases and V by 2 bases; bases with no gene match: 13. Here the CDR3 reads CASSETRTGRPWGNTIYF. The CDR3 coding sequence is TGTGCCAGCAGTGAAACAAGGACAGGGCGACCCTGGGGAAACACCATATATTTT.

This CDR3 is CSAEAGTDTQYF. The CDR3 region has the DNA TGCAGCGCAGAGGCAGGGACAGATACGCAGTATTTT. The chain carries TRBV29-1 and TRBJ2-3, with D possibly being TRBD1 (5 bases). The CDR3 totals 12 residues. From germline, CDR1 is SQVTM and CDR2 ANQGSEA. V was trimmed by 7 bases and J by 3 bases, leaving 11 bases between them.

The chain combines TRBV11-2 with TRBJ2-7; TRBD2 agrees at 13 bases. The V and J ends lost 5 bases and 4 bases, in that order; junction bases with no gene match: 8. The CDR3 is made up of 16 amino acids. Germline CDR1 is SGHAT and CDR2 is FQNNGV. Here the CDR3 reads CASSQGLAGVSYEQYF. The CDR3 DNA reads TGTGCCAGCAGCCAAGGACTAGCGGGAGTTTCTTACGAGCAGTACTTC.

The rearrangement links TRBV20-1 to TRBJ2-5; TRBD1 matches 7 bases. The V and J ends lost 8 bases and 3 bases, in that order; junction bases with no gene match: 3. This CDR3 comprises 11 residues. Germline-derived CDR1 and CDR2 are DFQATT and SNEGSKA (reference sequence). CDR3 residues: CSTGTEETQYF. CDR3 nucleotides: TGCAGTACCGGGACAGAAGAGACCCAGTACTTC.